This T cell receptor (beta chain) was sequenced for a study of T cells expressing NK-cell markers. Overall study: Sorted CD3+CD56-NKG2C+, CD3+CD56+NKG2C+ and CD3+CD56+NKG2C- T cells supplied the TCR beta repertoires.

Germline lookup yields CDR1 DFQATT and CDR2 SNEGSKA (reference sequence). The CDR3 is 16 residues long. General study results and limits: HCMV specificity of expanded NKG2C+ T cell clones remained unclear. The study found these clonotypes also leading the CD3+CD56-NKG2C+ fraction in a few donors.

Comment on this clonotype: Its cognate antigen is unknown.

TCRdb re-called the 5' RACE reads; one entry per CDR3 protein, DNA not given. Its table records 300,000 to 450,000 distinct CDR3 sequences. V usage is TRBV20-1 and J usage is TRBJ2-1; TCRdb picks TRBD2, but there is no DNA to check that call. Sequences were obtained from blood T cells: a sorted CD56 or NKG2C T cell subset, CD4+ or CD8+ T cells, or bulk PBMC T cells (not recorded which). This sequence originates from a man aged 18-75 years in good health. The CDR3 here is CSAREALAGGQNEQFF.